This TCR beta chain was captured in a study of blood T cell repertoires in COVID-19. Study at large: Samples representing acute and convalescent COVID-19 were sourced from the United States, Italy and Spain.

Authors' analysis steps: By means of reference gene primer amplification, nucleated cell counts were estimated. Using immunoSEQ multiplex PCR, the repertoire was profiled, and TCRdb retains in-frame clones only, with some absent. V, J and clone size are taken as reported in that table, and D and trimming were inferred from the DNA itself. The data hold about 150,000 clones, with 75% to 90% observed a single time. CDR3 length: 16 amino acids. Trimming pared 4 bases from V and 0 bases from J, leaving 14 bases between. Germline CDR1 and CDR2: SGHRS and YFSETQ. The V and J genes are TRBV5-1 and TRBJ2-4, with a weak D call TRBD2 (6 bases). Sequencing was carried out using peripheral blood. The clonotype originates from a woman in her forties with acute or convalescent COVID-19. CDR3: CASSPGQGLAKNIQYF. The CDR3 DNA reads as TGCGCCAGCAGCCCGGGGCAGGGACTAGCCAAAAACATTCAGTACTTC.